These 17 T cell receptor beta chains were all obtained from the same sample, sequenced in a study of blood T cell repertoires in COVID-19. Repertoires were generated with immunoSEQ multiplex PCR, while TCRdb's copy carries only in-frame clones and drops some. The sample includes some 260,000 clones, 85% to 90% of them seen just once. Sequencing was carried out using PBMCs or T cells enriched from blood (not recorded which). All receptors derive from a man aged 40-55 years who had recovered from COVID-19.

The CDR3 sequence: CAWSARQGDYGYTF. DNA for the CDR3: TGTGCCTGGAGTGCTCGACAGGGAGACTATGGCTACACCTTC. The chain links TRBV30 to TRBJ1-2, with 7 bases fitting TRBD1. CDR3 length: 14 residues. Germline CDR1 is GTSNPN and CDR2 is SVGIG (reference sequence). Losses at the gene ends were 1 base for V and 3 bases for J; bases not matched to a gene: 5.

In DNA, the CDR3 is TGTGCCAGCAGTTTACACAGGGGGGGTGAAGCTTTCTTT. This sequence encodes CASSLHRGGEAFF. The chain uses TRBV27 and TRBJ1-1; 8 bases align to TRBD1. V trimming: 2 bases; J trimming: 7 bases; junction bases outside the gene matches: 3. CDR1 and CDR2 from the germline V gene are MNHEY and SMNVEV (reference sequence). CDR3 length equals 13 residues.

This sequence joins TRBV4-3 and TRBJ1-5; 8 positions match TRBD1. There are 15 residues in the CDR3. Trimming removed 2 bases from V and 7 bases from J; junction bases left unmatched: 7. Germline loops: CDR1 LGHNA, CDR2 YSLEER. CDR3 sequence: CASSQQTGDQQPQHF. CDR3 DNA: TGCGCCAGCAGCCAACAGACAGGGGATCAGCAGCCCCAGCATTTT.

The chain couples TRBV29-1 to TRBJ1-1, with 7 nucleotides matching TRBD1. The CDR3 is 15 amino acids. The germline V gene encodes CDR1 SQVTM and CDR2 ANQGSEA. Trimming at V came to 5 bases and at J to 1 base, leaving 10 bases not matched to a gene. The CDR3 coding sequence is TGCAGCGTTATTACAGGGGTAATAGGGAACACTGAAGCTTTCTTT. Translated: CSVITGVIGNTEAFF. Drawing the rest from reference TRBV29-1 and TRBJ1-1, the complete variable domain is SAVISQKPSRDICQRGTSLTIQCQVDSQVTMMFWYRQQPGQSLTLIATANQGSEATYESGFVIDKFPISRPNLTFSTLTVSNMSPEDSSIYLCSVITGVIGNTEAFFGQGTRLTVV.

The chain is built from TRBV9 and TRBJ2-7; TRBD1 is a possible D gene (6 bases). The germline V gene encodes CDR1 SGDLS and CDR2 YYNGEE. The CDR3 runs to 14 residues. The ends were cut back, 1 base at V and 5 bases at J, with 13 bases in the middle. CDR3 nucleotide sequence: TGTGCCAGCAGCGTATACCAGGGGAGCGACGAGCAGTACTTC. This sequence encodes CASSVYQGSDEQYF.

This clone was counted a single time. The CDR3 is CASSDITRGRRLTDTQYF. Here the CDR3 DNA reads TGCGCCAGCAGTGATATAACCAGGGGGCGCAGGCTCACAGATACGCAGTATTTT. The chain uses TRBV10-2 and TRBJ2-3, with 8 bases aligning to TRBD1. The CDR3 is made up of 18 amino acids. Germline CDR1 reads WSHSY; CDR2 reads SAAADI. Germline trimming cut 3 bases from V and 2 bases from J; bases unmatched to any gene: 13.

This clone showed up just a few times. The chain recombines TRBV5-4 with TRBJ1-5; 7 positions match TRBD1. V lost 5 bases, J lost 0 bases, and 5 bases stayed unmatched. Per the germline V gene, CDR1 is SGHNT and CDR2 is YYREEE (reference sequence). CDR3 length equals 15 residues. The CDR3 nucleotides are TGTGCCAGCAGTCTCACAGGGGATAGCAATCAGCCCCAGCATTTT. It encodes CASSLTGDSNQPQHF.

The chain has TRBV10-3 and TRBJ2-7, with 11 nucleotides matching TRBD2. With V trimmed by 3 bases and J by 7 bases, 11 bases remained unmatched. Germline V gives CDR1 ENHRY, CDR2 SYGVKD. CDR3 length: 16 residues. The CDR3 DNA reads as TGTGCCATCAGTGAAAATATAGCGGGAGGGCCCAATGAGCAGTACTTC. Its translation is CAISENIAGGPNEQYF.

The gene calls are TRBV30 and TRBJ2-5; a possible D gene is TRBD1 (6 bases). Germline V gene data show CDR1 as GTSNPN and CDR2 as SVGIG (reference sequence). The V and J ends lost 0 bases and 3 bases respectively, with 17 bases between them. The CDR3 extends over 16 amino acids. The CDR3 sequence is CAWSVGWTEEKETQYF. Written as DNA, the CDR3 is TGTGCCTGGAGTGTAGGGTGGACAGAAGAGAAAGAGACCCAGTACTTC.

V and J are TRBV7-8 and TRBJ1-2; D unclear. V shed 5 bases and J shed 4 bases, with 11 bases lying between them. This CDR3 comprises 13 residues. The germline gives CDR1 SGHVS, CDR2 FQNEAQ. CDR3 nucleotides: TGTGCCAGCAGCCGTTTAGGAGGCTATGGCTACACCTTC. Translating gives CASSRLGGYGYTF. The whole variable domain, remainder taken from reference TRBV7-8 and TRBJ1-2, is GAGVSQSPRYKVAKRGQDVALRCDPISGHVSLFWYQQALGQGPEFLTYFQNEAQLDKSGLPSDRFFAERPEGSVSTLKIQRTQQEDSAVYLCASSRLGGYGYTFGSGTRLTVV.

This clone showed up many times. The CDR3 loop reads CAIKSGQGRFGGTEAFF. DNA of the CDR3: TGTGCCATTAAATCGGGACAGGGTAGGTTTGGGGGCACTGAAGCTTTCTTT. This chain links TRBV7-3 with TRBJ1-1; 9 nucleotides agree with TRBD1. The CDR3 has 17 residues. Germline CDR1 and CDR2: SGHTA and FQGTGA. The trim removed 10 bases at V and 4 bases at J, leaving 19 bases unmatched.

V gene TRBV7-9 combines with J gene TRBJ1-1, with D possibly being TRBD1 (6 bases). The V end was cut by 2 bases, the J end by 4 bases, with 14 bases between. The V gene's germline CDR1 is SEHNR and CDR2 FQNEAQ (reference sequence). This CDR3 spans 15 amino acids. As DNA, the CDR3 is TGTGCCAGCAGCTTAAGGAACAGGGTTGGCACTGAAGCTTTCTTT. The encoded protein is CASSLRNRVGTEAFF.

The J gene is TRBJ1-1, the V gene TRBV6-5; 8 bases match TRBD1. This CDR3 contains 14 residues. V trimming: 6 bases; J trimming: 5 bases; junction bases outside the gene matches: 8. Germline assignment: CDR1 MNHEY and CDR2 SVGAGI. The CDR3 is CASRADRARTEAFF. CDR3 in DNA: TGTGCCAGCAGGGCGGACAGGGCTCGAACTGAAGCTTTCTTT.

This clone was counted once. This chain joins TRBV9 and TRBJ1-2; no firm D call. The V end was cut by 4 bases, the J end by 8 bases, with 15 bases between. The CDR3 sequence is 13 residues long. Per the germline V gene, CDR1 is SGDLS and CDR2 is YYNGEE. CDR3 loop: CASSPGRGSGYTF. The CDR3 nucleotides are TGTGCCAGCAGCCCCGGGCGGGGTTCGGGCTACACCTTC.

The chain recombines TRBV11-2 with TRBJ2-2; 11 bases fit TRBD2. Germline CDR1 is SGHAT and CDR2 is FQNNGV. CDR3 length: 16 residues. The V segment lost 5 bases and the J segment 9 bases; nucleotides outside the gene matches: 11. The DNA for the CDR3 is TGTGCCAGCAGCCCAACTAGCGGGGGCCGTTTGTGGGAGCTGTTTTTT. As protein: CASSPTSGGRLWELFF.

This chain connects TRBV20-1 to TRBJ1-4; TRBD1 matches 7 bases. With 3 bases clipped from V and 1 base from J, the junction kept 17 bases outside the gene matches. CDR3 length equals 19 residues. The germline CDR1 and CDR2 sequences are DFQATT and SNEGSKA (reference sequence). DNA of the CDR3: TGCAGTGCTAGTCGAGCCGGGACAGCCTACATTAGAACTAATGAAAAACTGTTTTTT. This gives the protein CSASRAGTAYIRTNEKLFF.

The chain combines TRBV4-3 with TRBJ2-3; D ambiguous. Germline V lookup: CDR1 LGHNA, CDR2 YSLEER. Trimming stripped 0 bases from V and 1 base from J, with 5 bases between. This CDR3 contains 14 residues. The CDR3, as DNA: TGCGCCAGCAGCCAAGATGTAGGCACAGATACGCAGTATTTT. Translating gives CASSQDVGTDTQYF.